The following is a TCR beta chain sequence with its context. This clonotype was observed at least ten times. The antigen it binds to is not known. Qualities for individual bases were not recorded, and no much larger clone is one base off. The data were taken from a study of T cells in Graves' hyperthyroidism and ophthalmopathy (dated by TCRdb to about 2019). Study-level background: Peripheral blood was sampled at the time of initial diagnosis, prior to any treatment. To identify TCR V-J signatures that set the groups apart, the researchers used a discovery cohort of 100 or so patients, made up of 40 to 45 with Graves' ophthalmopathy and about 55 with stable Graves' hyperthyroidism. An independent validation cohort of about 20 hyperthyroidism patients and 15 or so patients who later progressed to ophthalmopathy tested prospective prediction of ophthalmopathy. The 100 discovery patients were randomly split 7:3 into training and test sets. In addition, the study compared T-cell repertoires in thyroid tissue and in blood from several Graves' hyperthyroidism patients. Following sampling, methimazole starting at 30 mg daily was given to hyperthyroidism patients, and high-dose intravenous methylprednisolone was given to ophthalmopathy patients. According to the paper, TCR Vbeta CDR3 sequencing was carried out on over 130 peripheral blood samples, which came from under 50 ophthalmopathy, 75 to 80 hyperthyroidism and about 17 progressor patients. Results and caveats for the whole study, not just this receptor: No statistical method was used to fix the sample size in advance, and group allocation was not hidden from the investigators. In cross-validation, a model built on a 13 V-J signature told ophthalmopathy apart from stable hyperthyroidism with 85% to 90% sensitivity and about 81% specificity, and in testing the same model reached 80%/75%. In validation, the model predicted progression to ophthalmopathy with approximately 71% sensitivity and less than 80% specificity, a median of 6.5 months before onset. Most expanded thyroid clonotypes (frequency above 0.001) were also detected in blood, suggesting blood repertoires may reflect thyroid immune responses.

Amplification of TCR beta CDR3 regions was carried out from RNA transcripts. For the first round of RT-PCR on the TCR CDR3, the HTBI primer set was used together with the Qiagen OneStep RT-PCR kit. Libraries were constructed in a second round of multiplex PCR, after which size selection and purification were performed. The libraries were sequenced on an Illumina HiSeq2000 using paired-end 100 bp reads. Concerning the study's data processing: SOAPnuke was used to process the raw data, removing reads that contained adapters or uncalled bases, had a mean Phred below 15, or lacked an exact match to the constant primer or identifier. COPE v1.2.5 was used to merge the high-quality paired reads, and each unique nucleotide sequence was defined as a clonotype. Clonotypes were aligned to IMGT TRBV, TRBD and TRBJ reference segments using MiTCR v1.1. Analysis was restricted to V-J combinations with a frequency above 0.0001, which covered over 98% of repertoires. The TCS score was defined as the ratio of F50 (clonal expansion) to E x V (chaos), calculated using BLOSUM62-based TCRdist between CDR3 peptides within each V-J. Welch's t-statistics and random forest reduced around 550 V-J features to about 12, which were used in a naive Bayes classifier (R e1071). Thyroid-blood repertoire similarity was quantified with the Morisita-Horn index. TCRdb reworked the public reads: Q25 trimming with fastp, MiXCR clone assembly, productive beta chains retained. Each record represents a unique CDR3 protein, reported with the most common genes and DNA among its rows. These V and J calls derive from TCRdb rather than the authors' analysis. This sample gives about 680,000 distinct CDR3 sequences in total; about a third of them show up just once. Of the sample, roughly 30% falls within the top ten clones.

V was cut back by 2 bases and J by 3 bases, leaving a gap of 10 bases between them. Its CDR3 holds 14 amino acids, cysteine through phenylalanine. Only the CDR3 portion is preserved as DNA: 42 bases, with reading frame beginning at the first base. The germline V gene provides CDR1 SNHLY and CDR2 FYNNEI. Stable Graves' hyperthyroidism was defined as no progression to ophthalmopathy during 18 months of follow-up. Hyperthyroidism patients were newly diagnosed, with disease duration under 2 months, and aged 18 to 65 years. The study excluded patients with uncontrolled infections, other autoimmune diseases, pregnancy or lactation. Clinical symptoms, serum thyroxine and TRAb, thyroid ultrasound, and orbital computed tomography formed the basis for the diagnoses. PBMCs were separated from 10 ml of fresh peripheral blood using Ficoll-Paque density gradient centrifugation. Total RNA was extracted with Trizol reagent, and quality was checked on an Agilent 2100 Bioanalyzer.

Sequenced material: blood. This TCR came from a woman aged 40-49 years with Graves' hyperthyroidism. The chain joins TRBV2 to TRBJ1-1, with no reliable assignment of the D segment. CDR3 region: CASSESGGDTEAFF. At the DNA level, the sequence is TGTGCCAGCAGTGAATCAGGCGGGGACACTGAAGCTTTCTTT. Joined to the reference TRBV2 and TRBJ1-1 proteins, this CDR3 gives the full variable domain: EPEVTQTPSHQVTQMGQEVILRCVPISNHLYFYWYRQILGQKVEFLVSFYNNEISEKSEIFDDQFSVERPDGSNFTLKIRSTKLEDSAMYFCASSESGGDTEAFFGQGTRLTVV.